Shown below are 11 T cell receptor beta chains from a single sample sequenced in a study of blood T cell repertoires in COVID-19. Here immunoSEQ multiplex PCR was the method, and the copy in TCRdb shows in-frame clones only, minus some. The sample has some 250,000 clones; roughly 90% are singletons. Sequencing was carried out using peripheral blood. Every receptor here comes from a human donor in a cohort sampled during active COVID-19.

J is TRBJ1-1 and V is TRBV3-1 (or the pseudogene TRBV3-2); tentatively, D is TRBD1 (5 bases). The germline V gene encodes CDR1 LGHDT and CDR2 YNNKEL (reference sequence). The CDR3 spans 14 residues. V was cut by 1 base and J by 1 base, with 7 bases left in between. The CDR3 DNA follows: TGTGCCAGCAGCCAAGGCAGGGCGAACACTGAAGCTTTCTTT. Translation: CASSQGRANTEAFF.

The chain joins TRBV18 to TRBJ1-1; 7 nucleotides match TRBD1. Germline V gene sequence: CDR1 KGHSH, CDR2 LQKENI. After removal of 3 bases from V and 4 bases from J, the junction contained 5 bases not matched to a gene. This CDR3 contains 14 residues. CDR3 sequence: CASSPSTGSTEAFF. The CDR3, as DNA: TGTGCCAGCTCACCTTCGACAGGGAGCACTGAAGCTTTCTTT.

This clone was observed a handful of times. The chain recombines TRBV6-1 with TRBJ1-5; possible D gene TRBD1, 6 bases. CDR3 length equals 15 residues. V was trimmed by 0 bases and J by 2 bases, leaving 8 bases between them. Per germline, CDR1 MNHNS and CDR2 SASEGT. CDR3 loop: CASSEASGGNQPQHF. The CDR3 DNA reads as TGTGCCAGCAGTGAAGCATCAGGGGGCAATCAGCCCCAGCATTTT.

This clone was found once. This chain joins TRBV9 and TRBJ1-6; D is perhaps TRBD1 (6 bases). Germline CDR1 and CDR2: SGDLS and YYNGEE. The CDR3 consists of 14 residues. Trimming removed 0 bases at V and 7 bases at J, with 8 bases between. The CDR3 DNA follows: TGTGCCAGCAGCGTAGGGGGGACAAATTCACCCCTCCACTTT. Its translation is CASSVGGTNSPLHF.

This chain uses TRBV28 with TRBJ1-6; 8 bases line up with TRBD1. The CDR3 covers 15 residues. The germline CDR1 and CDR2 sequences are MDHEN and SYDVKM. V lost 4 bases to trimming and J lost 7 bases; unmatched junction nucleotides: 6. DNA of the CDR3: TGTGCCAGCAGTTGGGTACAGGGGGTCAATTCACCCCTCCACTTT. This encodes CASSWVQGVNSPLHF.

This clone was recorded once. The rearrangement joins TRBV19 to TRBJ2-7, with a possible D match to TRBD1 (5 bases). This CDR3 contains 15 residues. The V end was cut by 3 bases, the J end by 2 bases, with 14 bases between. Germline assignment: CDR1 LNHDA and CDR2 SQIVND (reference sequence). CDR3 DNA: TGTGCCAGTAGTATTTCTGGGGCAGGAGCCTACGAGCAGTACTTC. Translating it yields CASSISGAGAYEQYF. Using reference TRBV19 and TRBJ2-7 for the parts outside the CDR3, the full variable domain is DGGITQSPKYLFRKEGQNVTLSCEQNLNHDAMYWYRQDPGQGLRLIYYSQIVNDFQKGDIAEGYSVSREKKESFPLTVTSAQKNPTAFYLCASSISGAGAYEQYFGPGTRLTVT.

The gene calls are TRBV7-6 and TRBJ2-7; the match to TRBD2 covers 8 bases. The germline V gene has CDR1 SGHVS and CDR2 FNYEAQ. The CDR3 contains 15 residues. Germline trimming cut 8 bases from V and 5 bases from J; bases unmatched to any gene: 14. In DNA, the CDR3 is TGTGCCAGCCATGACAAGGCGGGAGGACTCCACGAGCAGTACTTC. As protein: CASHDKAGGLHEQYF.

The J gene is TRBJ1-2, the V gene TRBV11-2; the D gene is possibly TRBD1 (6 bases). From germline, CDR1 is SGHAT and CDR2 FQNNGV. Trimming cost V 8 bases and J 5 bases, with 12 bases left between them. There are 12 residues in the CDR3. The DNA of the CDR3 is TGTGCCAGCGCGGACAGAACATATGGCTACACCTTC. Its protein is CASADRTYGYTF.

This clone was seen once. The V gene is TRBV6-5, the J gene TRBJ1-2, with D tentatively TRBD1 (6 bases). V lost 2 bases to trimming and J lost 2 bases, with 9 bases between them. There are 14 residues in the CDR3. Germline CDR1 reads MNHEY; CDR2 reads SVGAGI. CDR3: CASSYDTGNYGYTF. The CDR3 nucleotides read TGTGCCAGCAGTTACGATACAGGGAACTATGGCTACACCTTC.

V and J are TRBV4-3 and TRBJ2-1; the match to TRBD1 covers 8 bases. This CDR3 has 17 residues. V lost 0 bases, J lost 6 bases, and 10 bases stayed unmatched. Germline assignment: CDR1 LGHNA and CDR2 YSLEER. The CDR3 DNA is TGCGCCAGCAGCCAAGAACAGGGGGTGATGGGCTTCAATGAGCAGTTCTTC. This encodes CASSQEQGVMGFNEQFF.

This clone was seen only once. V and J are TRBV7-2 and TRBJ2-2; D ambiguous. Trimming pared 6 bases from V and 2 bases from J, leaving 10 bases between. In germline, CDR1 is SGHTA, CDR2 FQGNSA. The CDR3 covers 14 residues. CDR3 in amino acids: CASSPQINTGELFF. The CDR3 DNA follows: TGTGCCAGCAGTCCCCAGATCAACACCGGGGAGCTGTTTTTT.